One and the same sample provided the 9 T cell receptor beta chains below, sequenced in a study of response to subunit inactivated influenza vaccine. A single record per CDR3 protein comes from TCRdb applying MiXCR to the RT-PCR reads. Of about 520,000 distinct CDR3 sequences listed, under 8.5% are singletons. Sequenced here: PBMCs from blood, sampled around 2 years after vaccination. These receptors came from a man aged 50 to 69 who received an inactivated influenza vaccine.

CDR3 loop: CASKGSSGRINEQFF. The CDR3 DNA is TGCGCCAGCAAAGGTAGTAGCGGGAGGATCAATGAGCAGTTCTTC. The gene calls are TRBV5-1 and TRBJ2-1; 10 bases map to TRBD2. J lost 6 bases, V lost 6 bases, and 9 bases had no gene match. The CDR3 runs 15 residues. Germline lookup yields CDR1 SGHRS and CDR2 YFSETQ.

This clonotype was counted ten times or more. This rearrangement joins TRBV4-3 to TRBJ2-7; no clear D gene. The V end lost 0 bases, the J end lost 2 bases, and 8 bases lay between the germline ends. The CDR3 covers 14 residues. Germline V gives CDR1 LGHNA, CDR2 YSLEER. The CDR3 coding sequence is TGCGCCAGCAGCCAAGATTTAACAGCCTACGAGCAGTACTTC. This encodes CASSQDLTAYEQYF.

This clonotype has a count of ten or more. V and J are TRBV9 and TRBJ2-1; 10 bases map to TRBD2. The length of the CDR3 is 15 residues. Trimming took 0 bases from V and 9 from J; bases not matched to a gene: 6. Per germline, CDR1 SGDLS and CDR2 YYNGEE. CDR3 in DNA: TGTGCCAGCAGCGTAGCTAGCGGGAGACAGCGTGAGCAGTTCTTC. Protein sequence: CASSVASGRQREQFF.

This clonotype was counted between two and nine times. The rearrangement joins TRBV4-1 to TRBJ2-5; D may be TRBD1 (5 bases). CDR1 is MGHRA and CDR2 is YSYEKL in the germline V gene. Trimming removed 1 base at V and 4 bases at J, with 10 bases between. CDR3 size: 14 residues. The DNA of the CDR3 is TGCGCCAGCAGCCAAGCAGGGTTCGGAGAGACCCAGTACTTC. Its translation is CASSQAGFGETQYF.

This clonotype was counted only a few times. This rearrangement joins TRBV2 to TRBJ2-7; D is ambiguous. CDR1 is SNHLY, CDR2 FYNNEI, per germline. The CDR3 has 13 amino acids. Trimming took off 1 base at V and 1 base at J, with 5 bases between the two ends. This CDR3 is CASSEDRSYEQYF. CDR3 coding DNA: TGTGCCAGCAGTGAAGACAGATCCTACGAGCAGTACTTC.

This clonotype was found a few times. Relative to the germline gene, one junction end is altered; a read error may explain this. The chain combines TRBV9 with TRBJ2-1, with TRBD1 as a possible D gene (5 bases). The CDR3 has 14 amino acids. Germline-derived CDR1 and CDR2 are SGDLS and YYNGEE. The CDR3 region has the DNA TGTGCCGGCAGCGTAGTGGGGCACCGGAATGAGCAGTTCTTC. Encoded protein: CAGSVVGHRNEQFF.

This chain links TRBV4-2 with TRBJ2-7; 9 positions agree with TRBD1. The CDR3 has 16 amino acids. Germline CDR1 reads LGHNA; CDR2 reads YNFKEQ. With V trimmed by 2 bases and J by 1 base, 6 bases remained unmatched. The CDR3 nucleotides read TGTGCCAGCAGCCAAAAAGGCGGGACAGGGTCCTACGAGCAGTACTTC. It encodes CASSQKGGTGSYEQYF.

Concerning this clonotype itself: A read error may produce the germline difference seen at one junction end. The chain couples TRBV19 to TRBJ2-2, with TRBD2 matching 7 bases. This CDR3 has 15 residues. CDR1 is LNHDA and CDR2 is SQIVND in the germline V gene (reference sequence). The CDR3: CASSKAGAKTGELFF. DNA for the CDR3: TGTGCCAGTAGTAAGGCGGGAGCGAAAACCGGGGAGCTGTTTTTT. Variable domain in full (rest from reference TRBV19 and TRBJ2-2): DGGITQSPKYLFRKEGQNVTLSCEQNLNHDAMYWYRQDPGQGLRLIYYSQIVNDFQKGDIAEGYSVSREKKESFPLTVTSAQKNPTAFYLCASSKAGAKTGELFFGEGSRLTVL.

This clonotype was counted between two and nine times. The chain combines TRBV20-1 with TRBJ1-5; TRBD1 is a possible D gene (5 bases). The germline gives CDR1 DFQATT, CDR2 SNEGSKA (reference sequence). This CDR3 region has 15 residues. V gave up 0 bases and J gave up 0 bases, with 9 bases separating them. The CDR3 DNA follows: TGCAGTGCTAGAGAGACAGTATATAGCAATCAGCCCCAGCATTTT. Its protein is CSARETVYSNQPQHF.